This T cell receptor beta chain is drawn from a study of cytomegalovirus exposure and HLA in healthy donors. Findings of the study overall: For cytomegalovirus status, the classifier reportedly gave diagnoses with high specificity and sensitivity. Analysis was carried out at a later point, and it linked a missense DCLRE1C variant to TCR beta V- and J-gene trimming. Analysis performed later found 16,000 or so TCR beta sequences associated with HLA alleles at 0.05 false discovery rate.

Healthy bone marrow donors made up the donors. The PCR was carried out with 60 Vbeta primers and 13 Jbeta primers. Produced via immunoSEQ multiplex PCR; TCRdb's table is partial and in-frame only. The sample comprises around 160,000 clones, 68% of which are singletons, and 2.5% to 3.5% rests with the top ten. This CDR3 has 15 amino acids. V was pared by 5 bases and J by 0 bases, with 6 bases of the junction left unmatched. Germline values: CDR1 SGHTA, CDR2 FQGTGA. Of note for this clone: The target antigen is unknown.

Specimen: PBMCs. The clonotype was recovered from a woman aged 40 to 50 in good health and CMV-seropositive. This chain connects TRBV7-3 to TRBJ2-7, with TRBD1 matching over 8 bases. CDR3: CASSPGQGVSYEQYF. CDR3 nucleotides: TGTGCCAGCAGCCCCGGACAGGGAGTCTCCTACGAGCAGTACTTC.